This paragraph reports one TCR beta chain. This CDR3 region has 13 residues. Deletions cut 2 bases from V and 14 bases from J, with 17 bases between. Germline V lookup: CDR1 SGHNT, CDR2 YYREEE (reference sequence). The TCR beta CDR3 regions underwent amplification from RNA transcripts. Amplification began with first-round RT-PCR using HTBI primers, then second-round multiplex PCR was performed. TCRdb re-derived calls from the multiplex PCR reads in MiXCR, one entry per CDR3 protein. The data show about 660,000 distinct CDR3 sequences, roughly 39% seen once. These data come from a study of Graves' ophthalmopathy and Graves' hyperthyroidism. Patients were left out if they had other autoimmune diseases, uncontrolled infections, pregnancy or lactation.

This clonotype was obtained from an adult man with Graves' ophthalmopathy. V is TRBV5-4 and J is TRBJ1-5; no definite D call. The sequenced sample was peripheral blood. CDR3 DNA sequence: TGTGCCAGCAGCTTTCGGGAATCAGGAACCGAGCATTTT. Amino acid sequence: CASSFRESGTEHF.